The 23 T cell receptor beta chains below were found in one sample sequenced in a study of TET2 disruption in CD19-targeted CAR T cells. The antigens of these receptors remain unknown. Specified treatment: autologous CTL019 cells: CD19 CAR with 4-1BB and CD3 zeta domains. Sequencing was performed with immunoSEQ multiplex PCR; in TCRdb, only in-frame clones are kept and a portion is missing. The specimen's table records about 26,000 clones. The starting material was CD8- CAR+ T cells sorted from cultured blood T cells, obtained for CD19 CAR T cell therapy. Subset: CD8-negative CAR-positive T cells from the infusion product. The receptor set was obtained from a man in his 70s with chronic lymphocytic leukemia.

To note about this clone: At one of its ends the junction is not consistent with the germline gene, which may arise from a read error. The read finishes 3 residues shy of the CDR3 end, and the germline J gene is used to complete it. The same CDR3 is also encoded by other DNA sequences in this sample. This sequence joins TRBV2 and TRBJ1-3; tentatively, D is TRBD1 (5 bases). Germline V gives CDR1 SNHLY, CDR2 FYNNEI. The CDR3 runs to 14 residues. The CDR3 sequence is CASSRGASGNTIYF. The DNA read from the CDR3 is TGTGCCAGCAGCCGAGGGGCTTCTGGAAACACT.

Considering frequency, this clone is medium-sized. The read ends 3 residues before the CDR3 terminus; that terminus is restored from the germline J gene. V is TRBV7-2 and J is TRBJ1-5, with 11 bases lining up with TRBD1. The CDR3 is made up of 15 amino acids. Germline V gene lookup returns CDR1 SGHTA and CDR2 FQGNSA. Trimming cost V 5 bases and J 6 bases; bases outside gene matches: 6. The CDR3 sequence: CASSLRDRGSQPQHF. The DNA read from the CDR3 is TGTGCCAGCAGCCTCCGGGACAGGGGGTCTCAGCCC.

Of note for this clone: The sequenced fragment ends 3 residues before the CDR3 boundary, so the rest is inferred from the germline J gene. The same CDR3 is also encoded by other DNA sequences in this sample. The chain links TRBV10-3 to TRBJ1-3, with D tentatively TRBD1 (5 bases). This CDR3 is 16 amino acids long. The V end lost 4 bases, the J end lost 2 bases, and 15 bases lay between the germline ends. Germline lookup yields CDR1 ENHRY and CDR2 SYGVKD. The CDR3 sequence is CAISAGGGGTGNTIYF. The sequenced part of the CDR3 DNA is TGTGCCATCAGTGCCGGGGGGGGAGGAACTGGAAACACC.

Concerning this clone itself: The CDR3 end lies 3 residues beyond the end of the read and is filled in from the germline J gene. This chain joins TRBV4-1 and TRBJ2-3; 9 nucleotides agree with TRBD2. The CDR3 loop spans 17 amino acids. V dropped 0 bases and J dropped 8; count of bases not matched to a gene: 12. Germline CDR1 MGHRA, CDR2 YSYEKL. The CDR3 sequence: CASSQDRSERGVGTQYF. Partial CDR3 DNA: TGCGCCAGCAGCCAAGATCGGAGCGAGCGGGGGGTAGGTACG.

As to this clone: The read stops 3 residues short of the end of the CDR3; the missing end is completed from the germline J gene. This chain joins TRBV20-1 and TRBJ2-4; D gene unclear. The CDR3 has 14 residues. The V gene's germline CDR1 is DFQATT and CDR2 SNEGSKA (reference sequence). CDR3 sequence: CSARGAALGQPQYF. CDR3 bases read: TGCAGTGCTAGAGGCGCGGCCCTCGGTCAGCCT.

The DNA read from the CDR3 is TGCGCCAGCAGCGTAGGACTTGGAAGCGGAGGGAGCTCCTACGAC. This gives the protein CASSVGLGSGGSSYD. The full CDR3 sequence reads CASSVGLGSGGSSYDYTF. This rearrangement joins TRBV5-1 to TRBJ1-2, with unresolved D. The read halts 3 residues ahead of the CDR3 end, with the missing end drawn from the germline J gene. Germline CDR1 SGHRS, CDR2 YFSETQ. CDR3 length equals 18 residues.

Worth noting for this clone: The read terminates 3 residues ahead of where the CDR3 ends, so the germline J gene completes it. The chain recombines TRBV19 with TRBJ1-4, with D possibly TRBD1 on 5 matching bases. CDR3 length: 16 amino acids. Germline loops: CDR1 LNHDA, CDR2 SQIVND (reference sequence). CDR3 DNA, as far as it was read: TGTGCCAGTAGTAATCGCAGGGACTCCTATAATTCACCA. Translation: CASSNRRDSYNSP. The CDR3 as a whole reads CASSNRRDSYNSPLFF.

As to this clone: The missing CDR3 end, 3 residues past where the read stops, is filled in from the germline J gene. The chain has TRBV10-3 and TRBJ1-1, with D uncertain. Looked up from germline, CDR1 is ENHRY and CDR2 is SYGVKD. V dropped 9 bases and J dropped 1 base, with 9 bases sitting between them. This CDR3 spans 12 amino acids. The sequenced part of the CDR3 DNA is TGTGCCATAAGGTCGGGGAACACTGAA. Translated: CAIRSGNTE. The entire CDR3 protein reads CAIRSGNTEAFF.

As to this clone: Coverage ceases 3 residues before the CDR3 finishes, and the germline J gene fills in the end. The sample carries other DNA sequences with the same CDR3. The J gene is TRBJ1-2, the V gene TRBV29-1, with 8 positions matching TRBD1. Trimming removed 7 bases from V and 4 bases from J; junction bases left unmatched: 2. CDR3 size: 11 residues. The germline CDR1 and CDR2 sequences are SQVTM and ANQGSEA. CDR3 DNA, as far as it was read: TGCAGCGACGACAGGGGCTATGGC. Amino acids: CSDDRGYG. The entire CDR3 protein reads CSDDRGYGYTF. Drawing the rest from reference TRBV29-1 and TRBJ1-2, the complete variable domain is SAVISQKPSRDICQRGTSLTIQCQVDSQVTMMFWYRQQPGQSLTLIATANQGSEATYESGFVIDKFPISRPNLTFSTLTVSNMSPEDSSIYLCSDDRGYGYTFGSGTRLTVV.

Turning to this clone: The read is 3 residues too short to cover the CDR3 end, so that end is filled in from the germline J gene. The V gene is TRBV5-5, the J gene TRBJ2-5, with TRBD1 matching 11 bases. Unmatched junction bases numbered 5, after V lost 5 bases and J lost 5 bases. The CDR3 is 14 residues long. Germline-derived CDR1 and CDR2 are SGHKS and YYEKEE (reference sequence). The sequenced part of the CDR3 DNA is TGTGCCAGCAGTATGGGACAGGGGGTGGAGACC. This translates into CASSMGQGVET. The full CDR3 protein reads CASSMGQGVETQYF.

The CDR3 DNA, read in part, is TGTGCCAGCAGCCCCGGACAGGCCCACTATGGC. It encodes CASSPGQAHYG. Given in full, the CDR3 is CASSPGQAHYGYTF. The chain is built from TRBV5-4 and TRBJ1-2, with 7 bases lining up with TRBD1. The CDR3 end falls 3 residues outside the read, so it is completed with the germline J gene. The V gene end was trimmed by 4 bases and the J gene end by 3 bases; junction bases not matched to a gene: 6. There are 14 residues in the CDR3. The germline V gene encodes CDR1 SGHNT and CDR2 YYREEE (reference sequence).

Of note for this clone: The read halts 3 residues ahead of the CDR3 end, with the missing end drawn from the germline J gene. V and J are TRBV6-2 or TRBV6-3 and TRBJ2-2, with 10 bases identical to TRBD2. The CDR3 contains 16 residues. With V trimmed by 2 bases and J by 4 bases, 4 bases remained unmatched. Germline lookup yields CDR1 MNHEY and CDR2 SVGEGT. Incomplete CDR3 DNA: TGTGCCAGCAGTTACGGAGCGGGGGGGCTCACCGGGGAG. Protein sequence: CASSYGAGGLTGE. The whole CDR3 reads CASSYGAGGLTGELFF.

Points on this clone: Read sequence stops 3 residues before the CDR3 end, and the germline J gene provides the missing end. J is TRBJ2-1 and V is TRBV2, with 11 bases fitting TRBD2. The CDR3 has 14 amino acids. J lost 9 bases, V lost 8 bases, and 9 bases had no gene match. Germline V CDR1 and CDR2: SNHLY, FYNNEI. The CDR3 loop reads CASGLAGGLGEQFF. CDR3 bases read: TGTGCCAGCGGATTAGCGGGGGGGCTGGGTGAG.

On this clone itself: Read coverage stops 3 residues before the CDR3 terminus; the germline J gene supplies the remainder. The J gene is TRBJ2-1, the V gene TRBV10-3, with TRBD2 matching 13 bases. The germline CDR1 and CDR2 sequences are ENHRY and SYGVKD. There are 16 residues in the CDR3. V shed 7 bases and J 9 bases; nucleotides not matched to a gene: 12. The covered CDR3 bases are TGTGCCATCACCCCTGAACTAGCGGGGGGGCCGGGTGAG. Its translation: CAITPELAGGPGE. From start to end, the CDR3 is CAITPELAGGPGEQFF.

A remark on this clone: The read falls 3 residues short of the CDR3 end, and the missing part is taken from the germline J gene. The chain is built from TRBV19 and TRBJ1-5, with D hard to call. This CDR3 region has 16 residues. CDR1 and CDR2 from the germline V gene are LNHDA and SQIVND (reference sequence). The V end was cut by 3 bases, the J end by 2 bases, with 14 bases between. The sequenced CDR3 bases are TGTGCCAGTAGTATGTCGGGTCAGAAGGGCAATCAGCCC. As protein: CASSMSGQKGNQP. The entire CDR3 reads CASSMSGQKGNQPQHF. The variable domain in full, with the rest retrieved from reference TRBV19 and TRBJ1-5, is DGGITQSPKYLFRKEGQNVTLSCEQNLNHDAMYWYRQDPGQGLRLIYYSQIVNDFQKGDIAEGYSVSREKKESFPLTVTSAQKNPTAFYLCASSMSGQKGNQPQHFGDGTRLSIL.

Note on this clone: The CDR3 end lies 3 residues beyond the end of the read and is filled in from the germline J gene. The chain employs TRBV20-1 and TRBJ2-2; 9 positions match TRBD1. Per the germline V gene, CDR1 is DFQATT and CDR2 is SNEGSKA (reference sequence). The CDR3 covers 15 residues. Incomplete CDR3 DNA: TGCAGTGCTAGAGACGAACAGGGGGCTAATGAAAAG. Its protein is CSARDEQGANEK. The full CDR3 is CSARDEQGANEKLFF.

Comments on this clone: The read terminates 3 residues ahead of where the CDR3 ends, so the germline J gene completes it. The genes are TRBV28 and TRBJ2-2, with D possibly matching TRBD1 (6 bases). Germline V lookup: CDR1 MDHEN, CDR2 SYDVKM. V was pared by 6 bases and J by 5 bases, with 16 bases between. The CDR3 is 15 amino acids. CDR3 residues: CASSDQGIRTGELFF. CDR3 DNA (partial): TGTGCCAGCAGCGATCAGGGGATTCGGACCGGGGAG. The whole variable domain, remainder taken from reference TRBV28 and TRBJ2-2, is DVKVTQSSRYLVKRTGEKVFLECVQDMDHENMFWYRQDPGLGLRLIYFSYDVKMKEKGDIPEGYSVSREKKERFSLILESASTNQTSMYLCASSDQGIRTGELFFGEGSRLTVL.

Details on this clone: The read is 3 residues too short to cover the CDR3 end, so that end is filled in from the germline J gene. The V and J genes are TRBV7-9 and TRBJ2-7; D unresolved. V lost 5 bases, J lost 0 bases, and 11 bases lay in between. Germline CDR1 is SEHNR and CDR2 is FQNEAQ (reference sequence). This CDR3 contains 14 residues. CDR3 loop: CASSPTYNSYEQYF. The sequenced CDR3 bases are TGTGCCAGCAGCCCGACATATAACTCCTACGAG.

As for this clone: The read comes to an end 3 residues before the CDR3 does, leaving the germline J gene to fill in the end. The J gene is TRBJ2-1, the V gene TRBV6-1; 11 positions match TRBD1. The trim removed 4 bases at V and 7 bases at J, leaving 9 bases unmatched. The CDR3 has 16 residues. Germline values: CDR1 MNHNS, CDR2 SASEGT. The part of the CDR3 DNA that was read is TGTGCCAGCAGTGCCACGGGACAGGGGGTCAAGAATGAG. It is translated as CASSATGQGVKNE. The full-length CDR3 reads as CASSATGQGVKNEQFF.

Remarks on this clone: The read ends 3 residues before the CDR3 terminus; that terminus is restored from the germline J gene. This chain connects TRBV11-2 to TRBJ1-1; D is perhaps TRBD1 (5 bases). V lost 4 bases and J lost 1, with 7 bases in between. Germline CDR1 is SGHAT and CDR2 is FQNNGV. The CDR3 has 13 amino acids. CDR3 sequence reads: CASSSDRNTEAFF. The DNA read from the CDR3 is TGTGCCAGCAGCTCCGACAGGAACACTGAA.

Regarding this clone: From the germline J gene comes the end of the CDR3, since the read stops 3 residues before it. The chain joins TRBV2 to TRBJ1-2; possibly TRBD1 for D (5 bases). CDR1 SNHLY and CDR2 FYNNEI come from the germline V gene. CDR3 length: 15 residues. The DNA read from the CDR3 is TGTGCCAGCACCTGGGGCCCTACTAGCACAGATACC. Encoded protein: CASTWGPTSTDT. The CDR3 reads in full as CASTWGPTSTDTYTF.

On this clone itself: The sequence runs out 3 residues before the end of the CDR3; the remainder is reconstructed from the germline J gene. The rearrangement uses TRBV28 and TRBJ2-3; 9 bases match TRBD1. Germline CDR1 reads MDHEN; CDR2 reads SYDVKM. This CDR3 spans 16 amino acids. The J segment lost 2 bases and the V segment lost 2 bases, leaving 5 bases of the junction unmatched. The sequenced CDR3 bases are TGTGCCAGCAGTTTAGCGACAGGGGGATCCACAGATACG. Amino acid sequence: CASSLATGGSTDT. The full CDR3 reads CASSLATGGSTDTQYF.

A word on this clone: Read coverage stops 3 residues before the CDR3 terminus; the germline J gene supplies the remainder. The gene calls are TRBV20-1 and TRBJ2-7, with 9 bases aligning to TRBD1. Losses at the gene ends were 3 bases for V and 5 bases for J; bases not matched to a gene: 8. The length of the CDR3 is 14 residues. Germline lookup yields CDR1 DFQATT and CDR2 SNEGSKA (reference sequence). The covered CDR3 bases are TGCAGTGCTAGGGTAGGGACAGGGACCGACGAG. This encodes CSARVGTGTDE. The whole CDR3 is CSARVGTGTDEQYF.